What follows are 9 T cell receptor beta chains derived from one specimen sequenced in a study of blood T cell repertoires in COVID-19. Here immunoSEQ multiplex PCR was the method, and the copy in TCRdb shows in-frame clones only, minus some. The sample yields some 66,000 clones, just over 85% seen once. Material for sequencing was peripheral blood. All receptors come from a man aged 50 to 60 with active COVID-19.

This clone appeared a few times. The CDR3 DNA reads as TGTGCCAGCAGTGACCCAGCACAGGGACAGCGTACGGGCGAGCAGTACTTC. It encodes CASSDPAQGQRTGEQYF. This rearrangement joins TRBV6-4 to TRBJ2-7; TRBD1 aligns across 7 bases. This CDR3 has 17 residues. Germline CDR1 reads MRHNA; CDR2 reads SNTAGT. V was clipped by 2 bases and J by 6 bases; unmatched bases: 16.

Here the CDR3 DNA reads TGTGCCAGCAATCCGGGACAGGGGTTCAATGAGCAGTTCTTC. This gives the protein CASNPGQGFNEQFF. The chain joins TRBV5-8 to TRBJ2-1; TRBD1 agrees at 10 bases. V was pared by 6 bases and J by 6 bases, with 6 bases of the junction left unmatched. Looked up from germline, CDR1 is SGHTS and CDR2 is YDEGEE. The CDR3 extends over 14 amino acids.

This sequence joins TRBV19 and TRBJ1-1; TRBD1 might be the D (6 bases). The germline CDR1 and CDR2 sequences are LNHDA and SQIVND (reference sequence). Trimming stripped 10 bases from V and 5 bases from J, with 17 bases between. The CDR3 sequence is 13 residues long. This CDR3 is CATYGGAGTEAFF. The CDR3 DNA follows: TGTGCCACCTACGGGGGGGCAGGGACTGAAGCTTTCTTT. The whole variable domain, remainder taken from reference TRBV19 and TRBJ1-1, is DGGITQSPKYLFRKEGQNVTLSCEQNLNHDAMYWYRQDPGQGLRLIYYSQIVNDFQKGDIAEGYSVSREKKESFPLTVTSAQKNPTAFYLCATYGGAGTEAFFGQGTRLTVV.

In this sample, this clone turned up once. V gene TRBV29-1 combines with J gene TRBJ1-2; no clear D. Germline-derived CDR1 and CDR2 are SQVTM and ANQGSEA. V shed 6 bases and J shed 8 bases, with 16 bases lying between them. The CDR3 extends over 12 amino acids. As DNA, the CDR3 is TGCAGCGTCGTCGGGGAGATGAGAGGCTACACCTTC. It specifies CSVVGEMRGYTF.

V usage is TRBV18 and J usage is TRBJ1-1, with no clear D. The ends were cut back, 6 bases at V and 2 bases at J, with 16 bases in the middle. The CDR3 has 15 amino acids. CDR1 KGHSH and CDR2 LQKENI come from the germline V gene. The CDR3 is CASSITANLNTEAFF. Written as DNA, the CDR3 is TGTGCCAGCTCGATTACCGCCAACTTAAACACTGAAGCTTTCTTT.

This clone was detected only once. V and J are TRBV5-1 and TRBJ2-5; 11 nucleotides agree with TRBD2. With V trimmed by 0 bases and J by 2 bases, 3 bases remained unmatched. Germline V CDR1 and CDR2: SGHRS, YFSETQ. This CDR3 comprises 16 residues. This CDR3 reads CASSLAASGGQETQYF. The CDR3, as DNA: TGCGCCAGCAGCTTGGCCGCTAGCGGGGGGCAAGAGACCCAGTACTTC.

V and J are TRBV5-1 and TRBJ2-6; possible D gene TRBD2, 5 bases. V lost 4 bases to trimming and J lost 0 bases, with 14 bases between them. The CDR3 consists of 17 residues. The germline gives CDR1 SGHRS, CDR2 YFSETQ. CDR3 amino acids: CASSPRGPASGANVLTF. For the CDR3, the DNA is TGCGCCAGCAGCCCCAGAGGGCCCGCCTCTGGGGCCAACGTCCTGACTTTC.

The chain recombines TRBV2 with TRBJ2-5, with no clear D. The CDR3 is 12 amino acids. Germline CDR1 and CDR2: SNHLY and FYNNEI. Between the trimmed V and J ends, which lost 6 bases and 11 bases, there was a span of 16 bases. Here the CDR3 reads CASRAQVRTQYF. CDR3 bases: TGTGCCAGCAGAGCCCAGGTCCGAACACAGTACTTC.

The CDR3 DNA is TGCAGCACCGAACAGACAGGGGGCGGCTATGGCTACACCTTC. It specifies CSTEQTGGGYGYTF. The V gene is TRBV29-1, the J gene TRBJ1-2; 10 bases match TRBD1. Losses at the gene ends were 8 bases for V and 4 bases for J; bases not matched to a gene: 10. The V gene's germline CDR1 is SQVTM and CDR2 ANQGSEA. The CDR3 is made up of 14 amino acids.